This entry lists 10 T cell receptor beta chains sequenced from one sample in a study of vaccination effects on CD4 cells after COVID-19. No antigen is known for these receptors. Within the ViraFEST assay, antigen-specific CD4+ T cells underwent expansion with viral peptide pools prior to sequencing. Isolating CD4+ T cells followed more than 9 days of culture. Method: immunoSEQ multiplex PCR; TCRdb's copy keeps in-frame clones and lacks some. This sample has about 79,000 clones, with 70% to 75% found just once. The material was CD4+ T cells from PBMCs cultured with HCoV-229E spike peptides, obtained before COVID-19 vaccination. The receptor source for this set is a human donor who received a COVID-19 vaccine.

This chain uses TRBV18 with TRBJ1-6; 9 bases fit TRBD1. The CDR3 extends over 16 amino acids. Trimming took 3 bases from V and 9 from J; bases not matched to a gene: 9. Germline V gives CDR1 KGHSH, CDR2 LQKENI. The CDR3 DNA reads as TGTGCCAGCTCACCTGCACCGGGACAGGGTGGTTCACCCCTCCACTTT. This sequence encodes CASSPAPGQGGSPLHF.

V gene TRBV4-1 combines with J gene TRBJ2-5, with 8 bases identical to TRBD2. The V gene end was trimmed by 1 base and the J gene end by 2 bases; junction bases not matched to a gene: 9. Germline values: CDR1 MGHRA, CDR2 YSYEKL. This CDR3 is 17 amino acids long. The CDR3 DNA is TGCGCCAGCAGCCAAGCGGGCCAGCGGGGGACTCAAGAGACCCAGTACTTC. It yields the protein CASSQAGQRGTQETQYF.

The chain is built from TRBV28 and TRBJ2-7, with 9 bases fitting TRBD1. The length of the CDR3 is 15 residues. Germline assignment: CDR1 MDHEN and CDR2 SYDVKM. The ends lost 6 bases at V and 6 bases at J; junction bases unmatched: 12. This chain's CDR3 is CASRDRGSRWAEQYV. The CDR3 nucleotides read TGTGCCAGCAGGGACAGGGGCTCACGTTGGGCCGAGCAGTACGTC.

The V call is TRBV7-6, the J call TRBJ2-2; 10 bases agree with TRBD2. The CDR3 extends over 18 amino acids. CDR1 is SGHVS, CDR2 FNYEAQ, per germline. V was pared by 1 base and J by 2 bases, with 7 bases of the junction left unmatched. In nucleotides, the CDR3 is TGTGCCAGCAGCTTAGTTCCTAGCGGGGGATATAACACCGGGGAGCTGTTTTTT. Its translation is CASSLVPSGGYNTGELFF.

The rearrangement joins TRBV6-5 to TRBJ2-7; 7 bases line up with TRBD2. V lost 8 bases and J lost 9; bases outside the gene matches: 13. The CDR3 has 13 residues. Per germline, CDR1 MNHEY and CDR2 SVGAGI. The CDR3 loop reads CASRAGTQTPQYV. The CDR3 DNA follows: TGTGCCAGCCGAGCGGGGACCCAGACGCCGCAGTACGTC.

This chain connects TRBV7-2 to TRBJ2-7; D perhaps matches TRBD1 (6 bases). CDR3 length: 14 residues. V gave up 3 bases and J gave up 7 bases, with 16 bases separating them. Germline CDR1 SGHTA, CDR2 FQGNSA. The CDR3 nucleotides read TGTGCCAGCAGCTTCCAGGGGAGAGTAGGAGAGCAGTACGTC. Its protein product is CASSFQGRVGEQYV.

The V and J genes are TRBV11-3 and TRBJ2-5; 10 bases fit TRBD1. The germline V gene encodes CDR1 SGHNT and CDR2 YENEEA. There are 14 residues in the CDR3. Trimming at V came to 5 bases and at J to 3 bases, leaving 3 bases not matched to a gene. As DNA, the CDR3 is TGTGCCAGCAGCCCCGGACAGGGGGAAGAGACCCAGTACTTC. It is translated as CASSPGQGEETQYF.

The chain couples TRBV30 to TRBJ2-3; the match to TRBD2 covers 10 bases. Per the germline V gene, CDR1 is GTSNPN and CDR2 is SVGIG (reference sequence). J gave up 3 bases and V 4 bases, and 7 bases lay outside the gene matches. The CDR3 is made up of 15 amino acids. The CDR3 loop reads CAWTFSGGRTDTQYF. CDR3 DNA sequence: TGTGCCTGGACCTTTAGCGGGGGGAGGACAGATACGCAGTATTTT.

J is TRBJ2-4 and V is TRBV6-5, with TRBD2 matching over 10 bases. CDR3 length: 13 amino acids. Germline CDR1 and CDR2: MNHEY and SVGAGI. J was trimmed by 6 bases and V by 4 bases; bases with no gene match: 0. The CDR3 DNA reads TGTGCCAGCAGTTCTAGCGGGGGAAACATTCAGTACTTC. This translates into CASSSSGGNIQYF.

This clone was picked up a small number of times. The chain links TRBV6-1 to TRBJ2-1; no definite D call. Between the trimmed V and J ends, which lost 2 bases and 8 bases, there was a span of 10 bases. The V gene's germline CDR1 is MNHNS and CDR2 SASEGT. This CDR3 is built from 13 residues. CDR3 in DNA: TGTGCCAGCAGTGAAAGGCGAAGGGATGAGCAGTTCTTC. Its translation: CASSERRRDEQFF.